The present T cell receptor (beta chain) was sequenced within a study of vaccination effects on CD4 cells after COVID-19. General study results and limits: Healthy vaccinees showed cross-reactivity with common cold coronaviruses in only 1 of 255 vaccine-induced clones.

In the case of this clone: Its antigen remains unidentified.

Antigen-specific CD4+ T cell clonotypes were called by their expansion after viral peptide-pool culture in ViraFEST. The culture ran for nine to eleven days, and then CD4+ T cells were isolated. Either the BNT162b2 or mRNA-1273 vaccine was given to participants in two doses. Vaccine recipients had no previous SARS-CoV-2 infection; their nucleocapsid antibodies were negative. IL-2 at 8 to 10 IU/ml and peptides at approximately 9.5 ug/ml were added to cultured PBMC, around 2.2 million per well. The data were produced by immunoSEQ multiplex PCR, yet TCRdb's version contains in-frame clones alone and is incomplete. The profile covers around 15,000 clones, with 70% to 80% appearing a single time and over 15% taken by the ten largest. The V and J ends lost 5 bases and 4 bases respectively, with 11 bases between them. The germline gives CDR1 LNHDA, CDR2 SQIVND (reference sequence). The CDR3 spans 13 residues.

Sequencing used CD4+ T cells from PBMCs cultured with HCoV-NL63 spike peptides, obtained after COVID-19 vaccination. This chain connects TRBV19 to TRBJ2-5, with D unclear. The sequence derives from a human donor who received a COVID-19 vaccine. Here the CDR3 DNA reads TGTGCCAGTAGTTCGCCAGGTGGAGAGACCCAGTACTTC. Translation: CASSSPGGETQYF.